Listed below are T cell receptor beta chains from one sample, sequenced in a study of blood T cells in healthy people across ages. TCRdb itself ran the 5' RACE reads through MiXCR, one entry per CDR3 protein. The sample contains approximately 960,000 distinct CDR3 sequences, just under 30% of which appear only once. Separately, the same data were catalogued under a study of T cells of mothers and their children.

The sequenced sample consisted of blood. The receptors come from a woman in her thirties or forties in good health. Both conserved end residues are part of each CDR3. The order of the fields is J gene, D gene, clone size, V gene, CDR3 protein, CDR3 DNA. The D gene is left open where the match is weak. Clone sizes are given selectively: once, few, many, or a class where the clone is expanded.

TRBJ1-5 | TRBD1 | NA | TRBV6-2/TRBV6-3 | CASSRDRKRTGNQPQHF | TGTGCCAGCAGCCGGGACAGGAAACGGACGGGCAATCAGCCCCAGCATTTT
TRBJ2-7 | NA | NA | TRBV7-9 | CASSSTPRGLSEQYF | TGTGCCAGCAGTTCTACGCCCCGGGGCCTAAGTGAGCAGTACTTC
TRBJ2-5 | NA | few | TRBV20-1 | CSASLTKETQYF | TGCAGTGCTAGTCTCACAAAAGAGACCCAGTACTTC
TRBJ1-5 | NA | NA | TRBV7-9 | CASSSSTRGNQPQHF | TGTGCCAGCAGCTCCTCAACCAGGGGCAATCAGCCCCAGCATTTT
TRBJ2-4 | TRBD2 | NA | TRBV6-2/TRBV6-3 | CASSTTSGRAKNIQYF | TGTGCCAGCAGTACTACTAGCGGCCGTGCCAAAAACATTCAGTACTTC
TRBJ2-3 | NA | few | TRBV10-3 | CAIARGGSTDTQYF | TGTGCCATCGCTCGCGGCGGAAGCACAGATACGCAGTATTTT
TRBJ2-1 | NA | few | TRBV5-1 | CAIPHEQFF | TGCGCCATCCCGCATGAGCAGTTCTTC
TRBJ1-2 | NA | many | TRBV4-3 | CASSQDSYQDYSGYTF | TGCGCCAGCAGCCAAGATTCGTACCAGGACTACTCTGGCTACACCTTC
TRBJ2-7 | NA | many | TRBV10-3 | CAISVATYEQYF | TGTGCCATCAGTGTAGCGACCTACGAGCAGTACTTC
TRBJ2-5 | NA | many | TRBV28 | CASSSRWREQETQYF | TGTGCCAGCAGTTCCCGGTGGAGGGAGCAAGAGACCCAGTACTTC
TRBJ2-5 | NA | NA | TRBV6-2/TRBV6-3 | CASSRPAETQYF | TGTGCCAGCAGCCGGCCGGCGGAGACCCAGTACTTC
TRBJ2-3 | TRBD2 | many | TRBV9 | CASSTKGLASDTQYF | TGTGCCAGCAGCACTAAAGGACTAGCGTCAGATACGCAGTATTTT
TRBJ2-7 | NA | few | TRBV20-1 | CSARADSAYEQYF | TGCAGTGCTAGGGCAGATTCCGCCTACGAGCAGTACTTC